The TCR beta chain described here comes from a study of blood T cell repertoires in COVID-19. On the study more broadly: There were acute and convalescent COVID-19 samples, and they came from the United States, Italy and Spain. PBMCs, B-cell-depleted T cells, or T cells were the source of the cDNA or gDNA that made up the material.

Authors' methods: Estimates of nucleated cell counts were drawn from the amplification of reference gene primers. This table comes from immunoSEQ multiplex PCR, and its TCRdb copy is limited to in-frame clones, with some not included. V and J calls and clone size come straight from that table; D and trimming were deduced from the DNA. The sample records under 200,000 clones, 65% to 90% being singletons. The junction had 6 bases not matched to a gene; V was cut back by 5 bases and J by 5 bases. This CDR3 contains 14 residues. Per the germline V gene, CDR1 is WNHNN and CDR2 is SYGVQD (reference sequence).

The sequencing sample was made of peripheral blood. The sequence was collected from a human donor in a cohort sampled during active COVID-19. The genes are TRBV10-1 and TRBJ2-1; 7 bases line up with TRBD2. CDR3: CASSSLAENNEQFF. The CDR3 coding sequence is TGCGCCAGCAGTAGCCTAGCGGAAAACAATGAGCAGTTCTTC.